The sample holds many counts of the clone carrying this T cell receptor (beta chain). The target antigen is unknown. A library made for alpha chains picked up this beta chain off target, so its size means little. The data stem from a study of spatial heterogeneity in lung cancer. Regarding time point: sample taken at primary tumor resection. Findings and caveats of the study: Counts of expanded intratumoral alpha and beta TCRs tracked tumor mutation counts.

TCRdb re-called the 5' RACE reads with MiXCR, one entry per CDR3 protein. Of about 9,800 distinct CDR3 sequences listed, over 6% are singletons. Germline V gene sequence: CDR1 SGHVS, CDR2 FNYEAQ. The CDR3 consists of 16 residues. Trimming shortened V by 5 bases and J by 8 bases, and 22 bases separated the two germline ends. The sample consisted of lung tumor tissue, taken at surgery. The chain uses TRBV7-6 and TRBJ2-1; D is undetermined. The TCR sequence derives from a male donor with early-stage non-small cell lung cancer. CDR3 nucleotide sequence: TGTGCCAGCAGCCCTTCCTCCCGTGGACGGAGTTATGAGCAGTTCTTC. Residues: CASSPSSRGRSYEQFF.